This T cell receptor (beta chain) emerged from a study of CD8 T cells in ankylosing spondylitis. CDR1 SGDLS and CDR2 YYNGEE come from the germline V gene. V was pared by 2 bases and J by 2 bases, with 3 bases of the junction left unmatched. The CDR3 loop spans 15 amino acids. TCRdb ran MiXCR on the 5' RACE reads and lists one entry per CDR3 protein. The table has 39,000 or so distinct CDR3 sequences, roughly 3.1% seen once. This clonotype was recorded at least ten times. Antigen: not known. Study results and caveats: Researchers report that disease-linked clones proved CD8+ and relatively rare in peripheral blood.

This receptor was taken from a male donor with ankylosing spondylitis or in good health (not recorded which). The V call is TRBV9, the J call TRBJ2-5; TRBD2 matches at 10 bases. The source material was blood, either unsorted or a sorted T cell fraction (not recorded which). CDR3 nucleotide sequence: TGTGCCAGCAGCGTTTTAGCGGGGGGTCAAGAGACCCAGTACTTC. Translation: CASSVLAGGQETQYF.